A single sample gave rise to the 26 T cell receptor beta chains below, sequenced in a study of shared clonotypes between healthy human individuals. TCRdb's table, derived via immunoSEQ multiplex PCR, lists solely in-frame clones and lacks some. The data contain some 2,500,000 clones, 93% of them singletons. Sequencing was performed on naive CD4+ T cells from PBMCs. Subset meaning: CD45RA+ positively selected. The receptors come from a man in his late teens or twenties in good health. Some clones in this sample may be carry-over from other donors' samples.

The rearrangement uses TRBV7-2 and TRBJ2-2; 8 bases are a match to TRBD1. CDR3 length: 15 amino acids. In germline, CDR1 is SGHTA, CDR2 FQGNSA. Germline trimming cut 5 bases from V and 5 bases from J; bases unmatched to any gene: 7. As DNA, the CDR3 is TGTGCCAGCAGCCCCGGACAGGGCTTAACCGGGGAGCTGTTTTTT. This translates into CASSPGQGLTGELFF.

The chain employs TRBV27 and TRBJ1-3; the D is unclear. The CDR3 consists of 15 residues. Between the trimmed V and J ends, which lost 0 bases and 2 bases, there was a span of 8 bases. Germline CDR1 reads MNHEY; CDR2 reads SMNVEV (reference sequence). CDR3 nucleotide sequence: TGTGCCAGCAGTTTATCATGGGTTCCTGGAAACACCATATATTTT. Its translation is CASSLSWVPGNTIYF.

The rearrangement joins TRBV30 to TRBJ2-7; 10 bases are shared with TRBD1. Germline CDR1 and CDR2: GTSNPN and SVGIG (reference sequence). This CDR3 is 12 amino acids long. J was trimmed by 5 bases and V by 8 bases; bases with no gene match: 6. CDR3 loop: CAGDRGTHEQYF. The CDR3 region has the DNA TGTGCCGGGGACAGGGGTACCCACGAGCAGTACTTC.

V and J are TRBV30 and TRBJ2-7; D ambiguous. V gave up 1 base and J gave up 5 bases, with 9 bases separating them. Germline V gene data show CDR1 as GTSNPN and CDR2 as SVGIG (reference sequence). The CDR3 covers 12 residues. The CDR3 DNA is TGTGCCTGGAGTGATAAAGTCCACGAGCAGTACTTC. Translated, it gives CAWSDKVHEQYF.

The V and J genes are TRBV11-2 and TRBJ2-2; D ambiguous. Germline V gives CDR1 SGHAT, CDR2 FQNNGV. With 7 bases removed from V and 8 bases from J, the gap between germline ends came to 8 bases. The CDR3 extends over 11 amino acids. In DNA, the CDR3 is TGTGCCAGCACCACGGCGGGGGAGCTGTTTTTT. Translation gives CASTTAGELFF.

The V gene is TRBV30, the J gene TRBJ2-7, with D tentatively TRBD1 (6 bases). The CDR3 is made up of 11 amino acids. Trimming left V 4 bases short and J 4 bases short, with 8 bases between. Per germline, CDR1 GTSNPN and CDR2 SVGIG (reference sequence). CDR3 nucleotides: TGTGCCTGGAACAGGGTGTACGAGCAGTACTTC. Translating gives CAWNRVYEQYF.

This chain connects TRBV11-1 to TRBJ2-5; TRBD1 might be the D (6 bases). The CDR3 is 13 residues long. V shed 5 bases and J shed 4 bases, with 11 bases lying between them. The germline gives CDR1 SGHAT, CDR2 FQDESV (reference sequence). The CDR3 reads CASSQGHLETQYF. The CDR3, as DNA: TGTGCCAGCAGCCAGGGACACTTAGAGACCCAGTACTTC.

J is TRBJ1-1 and V is TRBV28; TRBD1 aligns across 7 bases. This CDR3 has 17 residues. V trimming: 5 bases; J trimming: 5 bases; junction bases outside the gene matches: 17. Germline V gives CDR1 MDHEN, CDR2 SYDVKM. The CDR3 region is CASSPPVSGGLMTEAFF. CDR3 nucleotides: TGTGCCAGCAGTCCCCCCGTCTCAGGGGGTCTAATGACTGAAGCTTTCTTT. Full variable domain (missing parts from reference TRBV28 and TRBJ1-1): DVKVTQSSRYLVKRTGEKVFLECVQDMDHENMFWYRQDPGLGLRLIYFSYDVKMKEKGDIPEGYSVSREKKERFSLILESASTNQTSMYLCASSPPVSGGLMTEAFFGQGTRLTVV.

This chain connects TRBV7-3 to TRBJ2-1; 10 nucleotides align to TRBD1. Germline V gene sequence: CDR1 SGHTA, CDR2 FQGTGA. The CDR3 extends over 16 amino acids. Trimming took 4 bases from V and 1 from J; bases not matched to a gene: 4. CDR3 loop: CASSWGTGESYNEQFF. The CDR3 region has the DNA TGTGCCAGCAGCTGGGGGACAGGGGAATCCTACAATGAGCAGTTCTTC.

This sequence joins TRBV4-3 and TRBJ2-4, with D unclear. CDR3 size: 16 residues. Germline loops: CDR1 LGHNA, CDR2 YSLEER. V lost 0 bases and J 6 bases, leaving 15 bases between the germline ends. The CDR3 region is CASSQDRNIKRNIQYF. The CDR3 DNA reads TGCGCCAGCAGCCAAGACAGAAATATTAAAAGAAACATTCAGTACTTC.

V is TRBV15 and J is TRBJ2-4, with 9 nucleotides matching TRBD1. The germline gives CDR1 LNHNV, CDR2 YYDKDF (reference sequence). V dropped 0 bases and J dropped 7; count of bases not matched to a gene: 7. The CDR3 spans 16 residues. For the CDR3, the DNA is TGTGCCACCAGCAGAGATTTCGGAGGACAGGGGAACATTCAGTACTTC. Its translation is CATSRDFGGQGNIQYF.

V and J are TRBV29-1 and TRBJ1-2; no definite D call. In germline, CDR1 is SQVTM, CDR2 ANQGSEA. V lost 3 bases and J lost 4, with 15 bases in between. This CDR3 has 14 residues. CDR3 region: CSVEPGPSAYGYTF. CDR3 DNA: TGCAGCGTTGAGCCCGGACCCTCAGCCTATGGCTACACCTTC.

The rearrangement uses TRBV7-2 and TRBJ2-1; D not certain. There are 16 residues in the CDR3. With 1 base removed from V and 8 bases from J, the gap between germline ends came to 18 bases. Germline V lookup: CDR1 SGHTA, CDR2 FQGNSA. CDR3 loop: CASSLVGDPQIHEQFF. CDR3 sequence (DNA): TGTGCCAGCAGCTTAGTCGGCGACCCGCAGATCCATGAGCAGTTCTTC. Variable domain in full (rest from reference TRBV7-2 and TRBJ2-1): GAGVSQSPSNKVTEKGKDVELRCDPISGHTALYWYRQSLGQGLEFLIYFQGNSAPDKSGLPSDRFSAERTGGSVSTLTIQRTQQEDSAVYLCASSLVGDPQIHEQFFGPGTRLTVL.

This clone was counted once. The chain uses TRBV7-6 and TRBJ2-2, with 12 bases aligning to TRBD1. Germline values: CDR1 SGHVS, CDR2 FNYEAQ. The CDR3 is made up of 16 amino acids. Unmatched junction bases numbered 5, after V lost 3 bases and J lost 6 bases. The CDR3, as DNA: TGTGCCAGCAGCTTCGGGACAGGGGGCTATGCCGGGGAGCTGTTTTTT. This translates into CASSFGTGGYAGELFF. Filled out from reference TRBV7-6 and TRBJ2-2, the complete variable domain reads GAGVSQSPRYKVTKRGQDVALRCDPISGHVSLYWYRQALGQGPEFLTYFNYEAQQDKSGLPNDRFSAERPEGSISTLTIQRTEQRDSAMYRCASSFGTGGYAGELFFGEGSRLTVL.

V gene TRBV27 combines with J gene TRBJ1-3; possibly TRBD1 for D (6 bases). Per the germline V gene, CDR1 is MNHEY and CDR2 is SMNVEV (reference sequence). This CDR3 is 15 amino acids long. Trimming left V 2 bases short and J 2 bases short, with 10 bases between. The CDR3 region is CASSLGAGAGNTIYF. In DNA, the CDR3 is TGTGCCAGCAGTTTAGGGGCAGGGGCTGGAAACACCATATATTTT.

In the case of this clone: The same CDR3 also results from other DNA sequences found in this sample. The chain joins TRBV7-3 to TRBJ2-5, with D possibly TRBD2 on 7 matching bases. The CDR3 covers 13 residues. CDR1 is SGHTA, CDR2 FQGTGA, per germline. The V and J ends lost 3 bases and 5 bases respectively, with 10 bases between them. The CDR3 spells CASSFTGGETQYF. DNA of the CDR3: TGTGCCAGCAGCTTCACGGGGGGCGAGACCCAGTACTTC. Together with reference TRBV7-3 and TRBJ2-5, the CDR3 gives the full variable domain: GAGVSQTPSNKVTEKGKYVELRCDPISGHTALYWYRQSLGQGPEFLIYFQGTGAADDSGLPNDRFFAVRPEGSVSTLKIQRTERGDSAVYLCASSFTGGETQYFGPGTRLLVL.

This clone was recorded once. The rearrangement uses TRBV6-5 and TRBJ2-2, with 9 nucleotides matching TRBD2. CDR1 MNHEY and CDR2 SVGAGI come from the germline V gene. With V trimmed by 5 bases and J by 1 base, 2 bases remained unmatched. There are 15 residues in the CDR3. The CDR3 sequence: CASSRLAENTGELFF. The CDR3 DNA reads TGTGCCAGCAGTAGACTAGCGGAGAACACCGGGGAGCTGTTTTTT.

This rearrangement joins TRBV27 to TRBJ2-6, with D perhaps being TRBD1 or TRBD2 (5 bases each). V lost 6 bases and J 3 bases, leaving 18 bases between the germline ends. The CDR3 spans 17 residues. The germline CDR1 and CDR2 sequences are MNHEY and SMNVEV (reference sequence). The CDR3 sequence is CASSHPRWGYGANVLTF. The CDR3 bases are TGTGCCAGCAGCCATCCCCGGTGGGGGTATGGGGCCAACGTCCTGACTTTC.

The chain has TRBV5-4 and TRBJ2-3, with D possibly TRBD1 on 6 matching bases. The V gene's germline CDR1 is SGHNT and CDR2 YYREEE (reference sequence). Between the trimmed V and J ends, which lost 5 bases and 2 bases, there was a span of 18 bases. The CDR3 totals 16 residues. The DNA of the CDR3 is TGTGCCAGCAGTCTCTACTCGACAGGACTCACAGATACGCAGTATTTT. This gives the protein CASSLYSTGLTDTQYF.

The chain couples TRBV28 to TRBJ1-2; 8 nucleotides align to TRBD1. V shed 4 bases, J shed 2 bases, and the junction held 3 bases outside the gene matches. CDR1 is MDHEN, CDR2 SYDVKM, per germline. This CDR3 contains 14 residues. The CDR3 here is CASSSGGGNYGYTF. The CDR3 coding sequence is TGTGCCAGCAGTTCAGGGGGCGGGAACTATGGCTACACCTTC.

This sequence joins TRBV5-6 and TRBJ2-5, with 10 bases identical to TRBD1. V gave up 0 bases and J gave up 4 bases; unmatched junction bases: 3. There are 15 residues in the CDR3. Per the germline V gene, CDR1 is SGHDT and CDR2 is YYEEEE. The CDR3 here is CASSLGDRGLETQYF. CDR3 in DNA: TGTGCCAGCAGCTTGGGGGACAGGGGTTTAGAGACCCAGTACTTC.

The count of this clone is one. This CDR3 is also generated by other DNA sequences in the sample. The V and J genes are TRBV28 and TRBJ1-2, with 8 nucleotides matching TRBD1. The CDR3 loop spans 13 amino acids. V trimming: 6 bases; J trimming: 4 bases; junction bases outside the gene matches: 4. The germline gives CDR1 MDHEN, CDR2 SYDVKM. CDR3 DNA sequence: TGTGCCAGCAGCGGACAGGGTCTCTATGGCTACACCTTC. Protein product: CASSGQGLYGYTF.

The chain recombines TRBV18 with TRBJ1-2, with TRBD1 identical over 7 bases. With V trimmed by 4 bases and J by 5 bases, 7 bases remained unmatched. The germline CDR1 and CDR2 sequences are KGHSH and LQKENI. The CDR3 spans 14 residues. The CDR3 coding sequence is TGTGCCAGCTCACTCACCGGGACAGAATATGGCTACACCTTC. This encodes CASSLTGTEYGYTF.

The chain links TRBV28 to TRBJ2-1; D possibly corresponds to TRBD1 (6 bases). V was cut by 4 bases and J by 14 bases, with 18 bases left in between. Germline V gives CDR1 MDHEN, CDR2 SYDVKM. The CDR3 runs 13 residues. The CDR3 spells CASSSMGTIEEFF. In DNA form, the CDR3 reads TGTGCCAGCAGTTCTATGGGGACAATAGAAGAGTTCTTC. The full variable domain, with the rest looked up from reference TRBV28 and TRBJ2-1, is DVKVTQSSRYLVKRTGEKVFLECVQDMDHENMFWYRQDPGLGLRLIYFSYDVKMKEKGDIPEGYSVSREKKERFSLILESASTNQTSMYLCASSSMGTIEEFFGPGTRLTVL.

This clone was seen once. V and J are TRBV7-2 and TRBJ2-1, with TRBD2 matching over 9 bases. The germline V gene encodes CDR1 SGHTA and CDR2 FQGNSA. This CDR3 contains 15 residues. The J segment lost 2 bases and the V segment lost 7 bases, leaving 6 bases of the junction unmatched. The DNA for the CDR3 is TGTGCCAGCACCACTGTAGCGGGAGCCTACAATGAGCAGTTCTTC. The encoded protein is CASTTVAGAYNEQFF.

The V call is TRBV7-8, the J call TRBJ1-4; D not certain. Trimming shortened V by 0 bases and J by 8 bases, and 13 bases separated the two germline ends. Germline-derived CDR1 and CDR2 are SGHVS and FQNEAQ. The CDR3 runs to 15 residues. The DNA for the CDR3 is TGTGCCAGCAGCTTAGCGAGGGTAGGAAGGGAAAAACTGTTTTTT. This encodes CASSLARVGREKLFF.